The T cell receptor (beta chain) under discussion was sequenced for a study of T cells in Graves' hyperthyroidism and ophthalmopathy. There are a few counts of this clonotype. RNA transcripts provided the source from which TCR beta CDR3 regions were amplified. HTBI primers were the set used in a first-round RT-PCR of the TCR CDR3. Using its own MiXCR run on the multiplex PCR reads, TCRdb lists one record per CDR3 protein. The sample lists around 760,000 distinct CDR3 sequences; approximately 36% were seen once. Trimming took off 6 bases at V and 2 bases at J, with 14 bases between the two ends. The CDR3 sequence is 15 residues long. Germline values: CDR1 MNHNS, CDR2 SASEGT. The diagnostic basis comprised clinical symptoms, serum thyroxine and TRAb, thyroid ultrasound and orbital computed tomography.

Source material: blood. The chain employs TRBV6-1 and TRBJ1-5; TRBD1 might be the D (5 bases). This TCR came from a woman between 40 and 55 years old with Graves' hyperthyroidism. The CDR3 bases are TGTGCCAGCAGCCACCAGCAGGGAGGCAATCAGCCCCAGCATTTT. This translates into CASSHQQGGNQPQHF.